The T cell receptor (beta chain) described here comes from a study of cytomegalovirus exposure and HLA in healthy donors. Amplification used 60 Vbeta primers and 13 Jbeta primers. Sequencing used immunoSEQ multiplex PCR; TCRdb keeps in-frame clones, though not all of them. The sample contains under 150,000 clones, 80% to 85% of which appear only once. The CDR3 covers 16 residues. V lost 3 bases to trimming and J lost 3 bases; unmatched junction nucleotides: 9. Germline CDR1 and CDR2: LNHDA and SQIVND (reference sequence). As regards this clone: Its matching antigen is unknown.

Study outcomes and limitations: Researchers catalogued some 160 TCR beta chains as cytomegalovirus-associated. Later work found that TCR association rates differed between HLA loci; DRB1 had the most and HLA-C the fewest. One cluster of highly shared sequence variants probably arose as a sequencing artifact. As a later analysis showed, a missense DCLRE1C variant was linked to trimming of TCR beta V- and J-genes.

The sample consisted of PBMCs. The gene calls are TRBV19 and TRBJ2-5; 8 bases map to TRBD2. The receptor was isolated from a man younger than 35 in good health and CMV-seronegative. CDR3 sequence: CASSMNVPGGEETQYF. The CDR3 DNA is TGTGCCAGTAGTATGAATGTTCCGGGGGGGGAAGAGACCCAGTACTTC.